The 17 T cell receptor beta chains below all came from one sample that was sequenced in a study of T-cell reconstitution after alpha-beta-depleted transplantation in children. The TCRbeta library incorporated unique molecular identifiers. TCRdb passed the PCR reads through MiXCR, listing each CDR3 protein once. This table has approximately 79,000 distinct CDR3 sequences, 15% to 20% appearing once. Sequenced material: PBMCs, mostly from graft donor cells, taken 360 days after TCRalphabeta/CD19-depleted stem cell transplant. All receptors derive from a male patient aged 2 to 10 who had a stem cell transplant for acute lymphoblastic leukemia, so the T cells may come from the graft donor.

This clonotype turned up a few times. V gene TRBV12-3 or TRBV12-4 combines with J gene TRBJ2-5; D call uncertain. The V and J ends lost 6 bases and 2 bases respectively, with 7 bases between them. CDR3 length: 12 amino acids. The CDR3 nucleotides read TGTGCCAGCAGCCGCCTTCAAGAGACCCAGTACTTC. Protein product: CASSRLQETQYF.

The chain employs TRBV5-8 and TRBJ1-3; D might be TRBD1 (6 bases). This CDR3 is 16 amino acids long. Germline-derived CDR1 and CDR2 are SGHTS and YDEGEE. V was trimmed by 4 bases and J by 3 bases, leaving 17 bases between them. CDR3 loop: CASSLQGPYLGNTIYF. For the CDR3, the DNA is TGTGCCAGCAGCCTACAGGGCCCCTACCTTGGAAACACCATATATTTT. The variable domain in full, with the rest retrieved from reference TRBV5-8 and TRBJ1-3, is EAGVTQSPTHLIKTRGQQATLRCSPISGHTSVYWYQQALGLGLQFLLWYDEGEERNRGNFPPRFSGRQFPNYSSELNVNALELEDSALYLCASSLQGPYLGNTIYFGEGSWLTVV.

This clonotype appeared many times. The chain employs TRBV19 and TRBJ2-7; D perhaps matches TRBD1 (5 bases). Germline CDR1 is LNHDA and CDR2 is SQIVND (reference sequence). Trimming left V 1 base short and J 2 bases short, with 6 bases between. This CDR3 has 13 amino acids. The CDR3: CASSIGQPYEQYF. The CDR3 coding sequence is TGTGCCAGTAGTATAGGACAGCCCTACGAGCAGTACTTC.

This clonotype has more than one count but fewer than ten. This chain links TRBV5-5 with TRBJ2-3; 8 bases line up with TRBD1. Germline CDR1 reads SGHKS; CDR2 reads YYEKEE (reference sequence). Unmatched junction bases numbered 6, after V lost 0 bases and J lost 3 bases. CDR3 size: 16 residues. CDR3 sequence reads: CASSLATGEGTDTQYF. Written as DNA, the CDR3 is TGTGCCAGCAGCTTGGCGACAGGGGAAGGGACAGATACGCAGTATTTT.

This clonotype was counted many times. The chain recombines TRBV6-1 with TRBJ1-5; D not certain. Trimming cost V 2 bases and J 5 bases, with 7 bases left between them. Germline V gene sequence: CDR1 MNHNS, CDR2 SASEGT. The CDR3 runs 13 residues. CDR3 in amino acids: CASSEWGDQPQHF. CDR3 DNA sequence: TGTGCCAGCAGTGAATGGGGAGATCAGCCCCAGCATTTT.

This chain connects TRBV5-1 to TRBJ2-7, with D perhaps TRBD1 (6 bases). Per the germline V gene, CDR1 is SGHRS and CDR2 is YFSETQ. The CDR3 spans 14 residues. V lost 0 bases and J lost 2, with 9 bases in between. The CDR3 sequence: CASSLEGDTYEQYF. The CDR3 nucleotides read TGCGCCAGCAGCTTGGAGGGGGACACCTACGAGCAGTACTTC. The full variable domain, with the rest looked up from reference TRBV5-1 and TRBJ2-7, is KAGVTQTPRYLIKTRGQQVTLSCSPISGHRSVSWYQQTPGQGLQFLFEYFSETQRNKGNFPGRFSGRQFSNSRSEMNVSTLELGDSALYLCASSLEGDTYEQYFGPGTRLTVT.

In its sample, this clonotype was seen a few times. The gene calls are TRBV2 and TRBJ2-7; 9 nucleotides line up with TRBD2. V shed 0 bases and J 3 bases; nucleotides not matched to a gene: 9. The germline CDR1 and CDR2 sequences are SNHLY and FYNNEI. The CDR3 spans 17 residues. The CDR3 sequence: CASSEALNSGRIYEQYF. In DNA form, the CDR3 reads TGTGCCAGCAGTGAAGCCCTCAACAGCGGGAGGATCTACGAGCAGTACTTC.

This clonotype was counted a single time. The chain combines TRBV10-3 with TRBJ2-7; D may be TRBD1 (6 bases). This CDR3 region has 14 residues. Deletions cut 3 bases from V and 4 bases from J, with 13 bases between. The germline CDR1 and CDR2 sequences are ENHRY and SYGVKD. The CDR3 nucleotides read TGTGCCATCAGTGAAAGAGACAGGTGGTACGAGCAGTACTTC. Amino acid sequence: CAISERDRWYEQYF.

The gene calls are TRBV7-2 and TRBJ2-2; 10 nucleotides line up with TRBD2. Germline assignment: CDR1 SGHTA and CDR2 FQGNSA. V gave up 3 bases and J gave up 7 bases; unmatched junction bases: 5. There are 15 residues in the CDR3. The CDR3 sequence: CASSFSTSGYGELFF. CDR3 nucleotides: TGTGCCAGCAGCTTCTCGACTAGCGGGTACGGGGAGCTGTTTTTT.

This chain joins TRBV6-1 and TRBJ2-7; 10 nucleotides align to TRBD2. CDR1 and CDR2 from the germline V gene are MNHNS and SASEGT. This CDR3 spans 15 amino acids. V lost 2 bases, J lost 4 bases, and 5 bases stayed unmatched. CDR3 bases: TGTGCCAGCAGTGAAAATAGCGGGAGGTCTTACGAGCAGTACTTC. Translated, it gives CASSENSGRSYEQYF.

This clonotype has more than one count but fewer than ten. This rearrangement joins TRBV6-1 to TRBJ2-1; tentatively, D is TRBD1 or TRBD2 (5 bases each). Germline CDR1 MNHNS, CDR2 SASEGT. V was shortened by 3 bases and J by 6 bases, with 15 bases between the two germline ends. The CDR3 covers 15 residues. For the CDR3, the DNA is TGTGCCAGCAGTGAGGCCTACCGGGACCTCAATGAGCAGTTCTTC. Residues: CASSEAYRDLNEQFF.

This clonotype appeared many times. Here the CDR3 DNA reads TGTGCCACCAGTGAGCGGGACCCTAAAGTAACCGGGGAGCTGTTTTTT. Its translation: CATSERDPKVTGELFF. J is TRBJ2-2 and V is TRBV24-1, with D maybe TRBD2 (6 bases). The CDR3 runs to 16 residues. CDR1 is KGHDR and CDR2 is SFDVKD in the germline V gene. Trimming cost V 4 bases and J 5 bases, with 16 bases left between them.

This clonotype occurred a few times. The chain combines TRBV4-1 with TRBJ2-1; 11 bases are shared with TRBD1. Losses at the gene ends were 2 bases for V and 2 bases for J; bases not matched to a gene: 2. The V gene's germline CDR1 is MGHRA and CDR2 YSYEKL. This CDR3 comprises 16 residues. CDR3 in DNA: TGCGCCAGCAGCCAACCGGGACAGGGGGCCTACAATGAGCAGTTCTTC. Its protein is CASSQPGQGAYNEQFF.

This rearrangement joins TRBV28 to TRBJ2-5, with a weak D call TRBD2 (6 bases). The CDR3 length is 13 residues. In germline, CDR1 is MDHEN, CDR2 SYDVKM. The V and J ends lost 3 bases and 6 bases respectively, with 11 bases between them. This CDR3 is CASSLGGLKTQYF. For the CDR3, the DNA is TGTGCCAGCAGTTTGGGGGGTTTAAAGACCCAGTACTTC.

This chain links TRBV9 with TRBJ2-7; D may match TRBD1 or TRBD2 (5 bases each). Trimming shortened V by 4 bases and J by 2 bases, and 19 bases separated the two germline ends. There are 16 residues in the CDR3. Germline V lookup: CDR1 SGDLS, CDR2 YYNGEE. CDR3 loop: CASSLGPSLYPYEQYF. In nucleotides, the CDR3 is TGTGCCAGCAGCTTGGGACCTAGCCTCTACCCCTACGAGCAGTACTTC.

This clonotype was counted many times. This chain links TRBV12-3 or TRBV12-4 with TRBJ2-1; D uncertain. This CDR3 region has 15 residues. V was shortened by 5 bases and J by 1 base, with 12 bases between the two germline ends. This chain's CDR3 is CASSRGTRSYNEQFF. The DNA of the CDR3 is TGTGCCAGCAGTCGCGGTACAAGGTCCTACAATGAGCAGTTCTTC.

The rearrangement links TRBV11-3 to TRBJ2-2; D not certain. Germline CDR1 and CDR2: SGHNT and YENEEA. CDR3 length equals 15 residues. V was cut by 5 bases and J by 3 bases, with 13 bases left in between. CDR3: CASSRDPRHTGELFF. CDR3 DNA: TGTGCCAGCAGCCGAGACCCAAGGCACACCGGGGAGCTGTTTTTT.